These 9 T cell receptor beta chains came from one sample sequenced in a study of CD8 T cells in Susac syndrome. An input of about 0.5 to 1 ug of RNA was subjected to reverse transcription using random hexamers. From the immunoSEQ multiplex PCR reads, TCRdb called clonotypes with MiXCR, one entry per CDR3 protein. This sample has 200,000 to 300,000 distinct CDR3 sequences, with 90% to 96% found just once. The sample was CD4+ T cells from PBMCs. These receptors originate from a human donor with Susac syndrome.

This chain links TRBV6-5 with TRBJ2-5, with 7 positions matching TRBD1. V lost 3 bases and J lost 2; bases outside the gene matches: 12. From germline, CDR1 is MNHEY and CDR2 SVGAGI. The CDR3 length is 17 residues. As DNA, the CDR3 is TGTGCCAGCAGTTATTCCGGCCCGGGACAGTATCAAGAGACCCAGTACTTC. Translated: CASSYSGPGQYQETQYF.

The V and J genes are TRBV2 and TRBJ2-1, with TRBD1 matching over 9 bases. With 4 bases clipped from V and 7 bases from J, the junction kept 5 bases outside the gene matches. Per the germline V gene, CDR1 is SNHLY and CDR2 is FYNNEI. The CDR3 is 14 amino acids. Written as DNA, the CDR3 is TGTGCCAGCAGTGTGCGACAGGGGGTGAATGAGCAGTTCTTC. It yields the protein CASSVRQGVNEQFF.

The V and J genes are TRBV7-9 and TRBJ2-5; TRBD2 agrees at 9 bases. Germline CDR1 and CDR2: SEHNR and FQNEAQ (reference sequence). The CDR3 covers 14 residues. The CDR3 DNA follows: TGTGCTATCGGGGCTAGCGGGAATCAAGAGACCCAGTACTTC. This gives the protein CAIGASGNQETQYF.

V is TRBV9 and J is TRBJ2-7; tentatively, D is TRBD2 (6 bases). Germline CDR1 and CDR2: SGDLS and YYNGEE. V lost 3 bases and J 5 bases, leaving 18 bases between the germline ends. The CDR3 extends over 15 amino acids. The CDR3 is CASSETASEFHEQYF. The CDR3 region has the DNA TGTGCCAGCAGCGAGACGGCTAGCGAGTTCCACGAGCAGTACTTC.

The J gene is TRBJ2-1, the V gene TRBV28, with 10 bases fitting TRBD2. Unmatched junction bases numbered 3, after V lost 8 bases and J lost 5 bases. The CDR3 consists of 13 residues. Germline V lookup: CDR1 MDHEN, CDR2 SYDVKM. CDR3: CASRTSGNNEQFF. In nucleotides, the CDR3 is TGTGCCAGCCGGACTAGCGGTAACAATGAGCAGTTCTTC.

As DNA, the CDR3 is TGTGCCAGCAGCTTAAGCGGGAGAGGGGACGAGCAGTACTTC. This translates into CASSLSGRGDEQYF. The rearrangement links TRBV5-6 to TRBJ2-7; 8 bases agree with TRBD2. Germline CDR1 and CDR2: SGHDT and YYEEEE. The V gene end was trimmed by 2 bases and the J gene end by 5 bases; junction bases not matched to a gene: 6. CDR3 length: 14 residues.

The count of this clonotype is one. This rearrangement joins TRBV27 to TRBJ1-2, with a possible D match to TRBD1 (5 bases). CDR3 length: 15 residues. Trimming took 6 bases from V and 8 from J, leaving 22 bases between them. The germline gives CDR1 MNHEY, CDR2 SMNVEV (reference sequence). The CDR3 bases are TGTGCCAGCAGCCCCGACGGGCGGGGCGCGGGCGGCTACACCTTC. Amino acid sequence: CASSPDGRGAGGYTF.

V gene TRBV15 combines with J gene TRBJ1-5, with D unclear. V was trimmed by 1 base and J by 5 bases, leaving 21 bases between them. The germline gives CDR1 LNHNV, CDR2 YYDKDF (reference sequence). The CDR3 has 18 amino acids. The CDR3 here is CATSRARPGTPRDQPQHF. CDR3 DNA sequence: TGTGCCACCAGCAGAGCAAGACCGGGAACGCCAAGGGATCAGCCCCAGCATTTT.

The V gene is TRBV6-2 or TRBV6-3, the J gene TRBJ2-3, with D perhaps matching TRBD2 (5 bases). The V and J ends lost 6 bases and 5 bases respectively, with 9 bases between them. CDR1 MNHEY and CDR2 SVGEGT come from the germline V gene. The CDR3 spans 12 residues. The CDR3: CASRLVQDTQYF. CDR3 in DNA: TGTGCCAGCAGACTAGTCCAAGATACGCAGTATTTT.